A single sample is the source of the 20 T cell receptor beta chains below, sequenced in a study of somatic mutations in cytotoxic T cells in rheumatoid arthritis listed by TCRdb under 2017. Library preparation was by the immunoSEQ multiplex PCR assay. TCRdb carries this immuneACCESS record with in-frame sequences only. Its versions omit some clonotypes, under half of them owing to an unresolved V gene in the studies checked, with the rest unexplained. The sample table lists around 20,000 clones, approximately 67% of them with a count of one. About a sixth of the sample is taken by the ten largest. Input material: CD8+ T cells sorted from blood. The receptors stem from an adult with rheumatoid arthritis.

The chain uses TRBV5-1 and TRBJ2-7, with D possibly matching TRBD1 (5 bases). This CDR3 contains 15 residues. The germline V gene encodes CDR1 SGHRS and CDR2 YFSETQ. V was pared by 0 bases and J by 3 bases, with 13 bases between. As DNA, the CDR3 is TGCGCCAGCAGCTTGGCGGCAGGGCCCGACTACGAGCAGTACTTC. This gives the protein CASSLAAGPDYEQYF.

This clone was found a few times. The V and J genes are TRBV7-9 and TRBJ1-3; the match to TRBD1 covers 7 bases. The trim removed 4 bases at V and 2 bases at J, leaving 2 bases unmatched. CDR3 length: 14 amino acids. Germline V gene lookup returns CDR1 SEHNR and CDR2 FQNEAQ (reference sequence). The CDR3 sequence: CASSSTGAGNTIYF. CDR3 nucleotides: TGTGCCAGCAGCTCCACAGGGGCTGGAAACACCATATATTTT.

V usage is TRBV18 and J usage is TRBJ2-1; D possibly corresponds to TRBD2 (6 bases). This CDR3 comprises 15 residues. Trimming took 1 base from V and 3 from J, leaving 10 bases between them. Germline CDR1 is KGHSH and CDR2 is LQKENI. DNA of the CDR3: TGTGCCAGCTCACCACGGGGGGAGGACTACAATGAGCAGTTCTTC. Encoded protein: CASSPRGEDYNEQFF.

The CDR3 DNA reads as TGTGCCAGCAGCTTAAGCACGAACACCGGGGAGCTGTTTTTT. It is translated as CASSLSTNTGELFF. The V gene is TRBV5-4, the J gene TRBJ2-2; D is undetermined. Germline CDR1 SGHNT, CDR2 YYREEE (reference sequence). Deletions cut 2 bases from V and 0 bases from J, with 5 bases between. The CDR3 extends over 14 amino acids.

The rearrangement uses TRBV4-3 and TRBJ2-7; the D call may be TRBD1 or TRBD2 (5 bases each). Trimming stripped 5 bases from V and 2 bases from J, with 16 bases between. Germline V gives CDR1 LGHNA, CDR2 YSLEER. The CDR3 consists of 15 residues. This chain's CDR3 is CASSSRATGPYEQYF. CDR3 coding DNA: TGCGCCAGCAGCTCCCGGGCCACGGGGCCCTACGAGCAGTACTTC.

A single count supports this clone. Here the CDR3 reads CASSFLGGGDYEQFF. The CDR3 bases are TGTGCCAGCAGTTTCCTTGGGGGGGGTGACTATGAGCAGTTCTTC. This chain connects TRBV7-9 to TRBJ2-1; 7 bases line up with TRBD2. The J segment lost 8 bases and the V segment lost 6 bases, leaving 13 bases of the junction unmatched. The CDR3 spans 15 residues. The germline gives CDR1 SEHNR, CDR2 FQNEAQ (reference sequence).

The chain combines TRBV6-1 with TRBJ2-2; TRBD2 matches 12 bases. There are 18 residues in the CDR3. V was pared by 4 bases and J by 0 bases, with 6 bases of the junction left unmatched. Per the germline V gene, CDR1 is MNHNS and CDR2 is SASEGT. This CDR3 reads CASSGGLAGTTNTGELFF. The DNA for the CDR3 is TGTGCCAGCAGTGGTGGACTAGCGGGGACAACGAACACCGGGGAGCTGTTTTTT.

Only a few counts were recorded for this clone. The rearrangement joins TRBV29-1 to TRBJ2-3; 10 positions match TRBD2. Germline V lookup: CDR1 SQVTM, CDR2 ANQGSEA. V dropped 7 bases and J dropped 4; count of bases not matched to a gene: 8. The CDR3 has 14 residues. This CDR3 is CSALAGVGADTQYF. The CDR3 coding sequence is TGCAGCGCCCTAGCGGGGGTCGGAGCAGATACGCAGTATTTT.

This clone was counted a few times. The CDR3 region is CASIHRDSWGYTF. DNA of the CDR3: TGTGCCAGCATCCATCGGGACTCCTGGGGCTACACCTTC. The chain uses TRBV6-1 and TRBJ1-2; D is perhaps TRBD1 (5 bases). V was cut by 7 bases and J by 8 bases, with 17 bases left in between. Germline-derived CDR1 and CDR2 are MNHNS and SASEGT. CDR3 length: 13 residues.

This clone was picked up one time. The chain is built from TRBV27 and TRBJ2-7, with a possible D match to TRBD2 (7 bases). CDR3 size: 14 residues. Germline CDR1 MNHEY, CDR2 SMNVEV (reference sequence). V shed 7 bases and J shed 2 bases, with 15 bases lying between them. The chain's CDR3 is CASTFTGGPYEQYF. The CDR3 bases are TGTGCCAGCACCTTTACGGGGGGCCCCTACGAGCAGTACTTC.

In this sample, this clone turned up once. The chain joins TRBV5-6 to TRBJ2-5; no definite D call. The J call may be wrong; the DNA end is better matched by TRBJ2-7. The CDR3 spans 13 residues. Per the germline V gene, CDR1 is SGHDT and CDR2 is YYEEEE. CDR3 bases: TGTGCCAGCAGCTTCGGTCCTGCACTCGAGCAGTACTTC. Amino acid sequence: CASSFGPALEQYF.

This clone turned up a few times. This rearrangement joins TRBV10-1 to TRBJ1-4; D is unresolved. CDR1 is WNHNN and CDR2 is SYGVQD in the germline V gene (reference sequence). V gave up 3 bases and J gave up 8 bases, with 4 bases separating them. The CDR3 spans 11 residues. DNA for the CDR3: TGCGCCAGCAGTGACGACGAAAAACTGTTTTTT. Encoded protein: CASSDDEKLFF.

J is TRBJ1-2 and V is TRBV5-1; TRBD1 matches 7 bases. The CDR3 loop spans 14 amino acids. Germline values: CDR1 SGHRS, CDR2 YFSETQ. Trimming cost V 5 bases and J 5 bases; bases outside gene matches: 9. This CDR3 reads CASRRDRDAYGYTF. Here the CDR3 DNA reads TGCGCCAGCAGGAGGGACAGAGATGCTTATGGCTACACCTTC.

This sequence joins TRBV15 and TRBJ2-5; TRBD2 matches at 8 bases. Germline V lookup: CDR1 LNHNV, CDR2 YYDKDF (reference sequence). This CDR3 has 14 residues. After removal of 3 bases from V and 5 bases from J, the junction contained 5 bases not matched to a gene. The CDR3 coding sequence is TGTGCCACCAGCAGCGGGGGGGCCTGGGAGACCCAGTACTTC. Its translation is CATSSGGAWETQYF. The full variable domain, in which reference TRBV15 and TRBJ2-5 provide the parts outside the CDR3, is DAMVIQNPRYQVTQFGKPVTLSCSQTLNHNVMYWYQQKSSQAPKLLFHYYDKDFNNEADTPDNFQSRRPNTSFCFLDIRSPGLGDTAMYLCATSSGGAWETQYFGPGTRLLVL.

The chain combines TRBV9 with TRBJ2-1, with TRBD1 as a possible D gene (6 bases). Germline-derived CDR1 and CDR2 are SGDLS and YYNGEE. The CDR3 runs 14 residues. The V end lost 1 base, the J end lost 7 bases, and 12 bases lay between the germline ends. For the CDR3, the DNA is TGTGCCAGCAGCGTACAGGGGCTCTGGAATGAGCAGTTCTTC. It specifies CASSVQGLWNEQFF.

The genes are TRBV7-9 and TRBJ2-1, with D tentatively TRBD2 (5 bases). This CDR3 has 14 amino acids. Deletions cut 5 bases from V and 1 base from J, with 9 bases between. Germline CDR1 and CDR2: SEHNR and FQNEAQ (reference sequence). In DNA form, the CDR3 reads TGTGCCAGCAGCCCGGAGGTTTCCTACAATGAGCAGTTCTTC. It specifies CASSPEVSYNEQFF.

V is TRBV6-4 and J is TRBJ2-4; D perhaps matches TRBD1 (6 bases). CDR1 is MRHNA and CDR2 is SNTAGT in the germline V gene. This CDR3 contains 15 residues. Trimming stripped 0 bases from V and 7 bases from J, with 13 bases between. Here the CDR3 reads CASSDSTAGVNIQYF. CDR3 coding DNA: TGTGCCAGCAGTGACTCGACCGCAGGGGTGAACATTCAGTACTTC.

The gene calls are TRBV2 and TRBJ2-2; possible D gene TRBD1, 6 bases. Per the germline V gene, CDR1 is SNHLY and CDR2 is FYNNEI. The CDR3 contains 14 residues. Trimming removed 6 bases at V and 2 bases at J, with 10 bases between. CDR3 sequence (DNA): TGTGCCAGCAGCGGGACATTTAACACCGGGGAGCTGTTTTTT. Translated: CASSGTFNTGELFF.

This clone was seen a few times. CDR3 sequence: CASSIGQGYGEAFF. The CDR3 DNA is TGTGCCAGTAGTATAGGTCAGGGGTACGGTGAAGCTTTCTTT. V and J are TRBV19 and TRBJ1-1; TRBD1 is a possible D gene (6 bases). V lost 1 base and J lost 7, with 13 bases in between. Per germline, CDR1 LNHDA and CDR2 SQIVND (reference sequence). The CDR3 runs 14 residues.

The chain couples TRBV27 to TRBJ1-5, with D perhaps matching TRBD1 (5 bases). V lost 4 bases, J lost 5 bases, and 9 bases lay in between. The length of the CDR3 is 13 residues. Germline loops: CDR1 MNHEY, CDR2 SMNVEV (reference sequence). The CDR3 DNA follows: TGTGCCAGCAGTTCAGAGGGGCATCAGCCCCAGCATTTT. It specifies CASSSEGHQPQHF.